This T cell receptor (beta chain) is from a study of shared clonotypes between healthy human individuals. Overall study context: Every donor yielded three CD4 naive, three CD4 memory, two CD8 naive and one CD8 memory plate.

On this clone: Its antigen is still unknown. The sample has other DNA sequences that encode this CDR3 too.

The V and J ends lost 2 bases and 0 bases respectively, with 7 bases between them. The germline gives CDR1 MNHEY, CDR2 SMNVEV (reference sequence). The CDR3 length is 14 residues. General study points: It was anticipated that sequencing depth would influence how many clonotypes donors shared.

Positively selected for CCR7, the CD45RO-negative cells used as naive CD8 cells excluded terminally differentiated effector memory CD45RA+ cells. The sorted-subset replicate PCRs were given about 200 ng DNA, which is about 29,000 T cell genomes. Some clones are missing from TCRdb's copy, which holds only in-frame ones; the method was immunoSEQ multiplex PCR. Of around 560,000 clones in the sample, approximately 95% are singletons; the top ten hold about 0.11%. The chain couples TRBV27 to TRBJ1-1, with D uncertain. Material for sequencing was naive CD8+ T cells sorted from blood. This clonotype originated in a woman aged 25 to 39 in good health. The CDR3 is CASSLGTMNTEAFF. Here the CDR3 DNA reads TGTGCCAGCAGTTTAGGTACCATGAACACTGAAGCTTTCTTT.